The rows below give T cell receptor beta chains drawn from one sample of a study of blood T cell repertoires in COVID-19. The data were produced by immunoSEQ multiplex PCR, yet TCRdb's version contains in-frame clones alone and is incomplete. The sample records 150,000 to 180,000 clones, roughly nine tenths being singletons. Material for sequencing was peripheral blood. These TCRs come from a woman aged 40 to 50 with acute or convalescent COVID-19. The CDR3 runs from the conserved cysteine through the conserved F or W. A D gene is named only where the DNA matches it firmly. Clone size is shown for a subset of rows, as once, few, many or a class of expanded clone.

j_call,v_call,clone_size,d_call,cdr3_nt,cdr3_aa
TRBJ1-1,TRBV18,.,.,TGTGCCAGCTCACCACCGCAGACTTATATCCTTCCTTTT,CASSPPQTYILPF
TRBJ2-3,TRBV30,.,.,TGTGCCTGGACCGACGGGGGTTCCACAGATACGCAGTATTTT,CAWTDGGSTDTQYF
TRBJ2-6,TRBV27,.,.,TGTGCCAGCAGTTCGAGAATAAGGGAGGTGTCTGGGGCCAACGTCCTGACTTTC,CASSSRIREVSGANVLTF
TRBJ2-1,TRBV7-3,.,TRBD2,TGTGCCAGCAGCTTAAGCGTACCTAGCGGGGGGGCCTACAATGAGCAGTTCTTC,CASSLSVPSGGAYNEQFF
TRBJ2-7,TRBV5-6,few,TRBD1,TGTGCCAGCAGCTTGGCTGGACAGGGGCTCCACGAGCAGTACTTC,CASSLAGQGLHEQYF
TRBJ2-3,TRBV12-5,few,TRBD2,TGTGCTAGTGGAAGTGTCGGGAGGGTGAAAGATACGCAGTATTTT,CASGSVGRVKDTQYF
TRBJ1-2,TRBV6-2/TRBV6-3,.,TRBD1,TGTGCCAGCAGTTGGACAGGCTCATATCTCTATGGCTACACCTTC,CASSWTGSYLYGYTF
TRBJ1-1,TRBV7-2,.,.,TGTGCCAGCAGCCGTCTGCAGGGCACTGAAGCTTTCTTT,CASSRLQGTEAFF
TRBJ2-1,TRBV6-5,.,TRBD1,TGTGCCAGCAGTTACTCCGGGACAGGGCTAAGGGATGAGCAGTTCTTC,CASSYSGTGLRDEQFF
TRBJ2-6,TRBV5-6,.,.,TGTGCCAGCAGCTTGGGCCAGGTAGGGGCCAACGTCCTGACTTTC,CASSLGQVGANVLTF
TRBJ2-7,TRBV6-5,.,TRBD1,TGTGCCAGCAGTTACTCGGAACAGGGGGCCCCCTACGAGCAGTACTTC,CASSYSEQGAPYEQYF
TRBJ2-3,TRBV19,.,.,TGTGCCAGTAGTATCTTCCTCACAGATACGCAGTATTTT,CASSIFLTDTQYF
TRBJ1-2,TRBV28,once,.,TGTGCCAGCAGTTTAGAGTTTAGGAGTTCGCGCTATGGCTACACCTTC,CASSLEFRSSRYGYTF
TRBJ2-2,TRBV24-1,once,.,TGTGCCACCAGTGATTCGAGAAACAGGGCCGGGGAGCTGTTTTTT,CATSDSRNRAGELFF
TRBJ2-3,TRBV19,.,TRBD1,TGTGCCACCAACATTGGGACAGTGGGAACAGATACGCAGTATTTT,CATNIGTVGTDTQYF
TRBJ1-3,TRBV7-6,.,TRBD1,TGTGCCAGCAGCACACGCGGACAGGGGGTCGCTGGAAACACCATATATTTT,CASSTRGQGVAGNTIYF
TRBJ2-7,TRBV12-3/TRBV12-4,.,.,TGTGCCAGCAGTTTATTCGGGGACGAGCAGTACTTC,CASSLFGDEQYF
TRBJ1-5,TRBV6-5,.,.,TGTGCCAGCAGTTTAACGGGATTGGGCACGCAGCCCCAGCATTTT,CASSLTGLGTQPQHF
TRBJ1-5,TRBV7-8,few,.,TGTGCCAGCAGCTTAGCCAGAACAGGGAGACGCAATCAGCCCCAGCATTTT,CASSLARTGRRNQPQHF
TRBJ1-4,TRBV5-5,once,TRBD1,TGTGCCAGCAGCCAGACAGGGGGAGGTGAAAAACTGTTTTTT,CASSQTGGGEKLFF
TRBJ2-7,TRBV11-2,.,.,TGTGCCAGCAGCTTAGATAGGATAGCGAAGGTCGAGCAGTACTTC,CASSLDRIAKVEQYF
TRBJ2-1,TRBV9,.,TRBD2,TGTGCCAGCAGCCGACTAGCGGGGGCCAATGAGCAGTTCTTC,CASSRLAGANEQFF
TRBJ1-4,TRBV19,few,.,TGTGCCAGTAGTTCGTCAGGCGCAACTAATGAAAAACTGTTTTTT,CASSSSGATNEKLFF
TRBJ1-5,TRBV19,few,TRBD1,TGTGCCAGTAGACGACAGGGCGTTCGGAGCAATCAGCCCCAGCATTTT,CASRRQGVRSNQPQHF
TRBJ1-1,TRBV27,few,TRBD1,TGTGCCAGCAACCCACGGACAGGGATCGGTCGGGCTTTCTTT,CASNPRTGIGRAFF
TRBJ2-3,TRBV3-1/TRBV3-2,.,TRBD2,TGTGCCAGCAGCCGCGGGACTCTAAAAACGGTTCGGACTAGCGGGAGGGCCACGGGAGATACGCAGTATTTT,CASSRGTLKTVRTSGRATGDTQYF
TRBJ2-3,TRBV5-4,once,TRBD1,TGTGCCAGCAGCGGGACCGGGACAGGGACCACAGATACGCAGTATTTT,CASSGTGTGTTDTQYF
TRBJ2-1,TRBV7-9,.,TRBD1,TGTGCCAGCAGCTCAGTACAGGGGGAGAATTACAATGAGCAGTTCTTC,CASSSVQGENYNEQFF
TRBJ2-7,TRBV6-5,.,.,TGTGCCAGCACTCCACAGGCCAAGTCCTACGAGCAGTACTTC,CASTPQAKSYEQYF
TRBJ1-5,TRBV7-9,.,.,TGTGCCAGCAGCTTAGCCAGGGCCGATCAGCCCCAGCATTTT,CASSLARADQPQHF
TRBJ2-3,TRBV5-5,.,TRBD1,TGTGCCAGCAGCTCAGCCCGGGACAGGCGGGCAGATACGCAGTATTTT,CASSSARDRRADTQYF
TRBJ2-3,TRBV4-1,.,TRBD2,TGCGCCAGCAGCCAGGGACTAGCGGAGAACACAGATACGCAGTATTTT,CASSQGLAENTDTQYF
TRBJ2-6,TRBV6-5,.,.,TGTGCCAGCAGTTACTCTGTGAGCTCTGGGGCCAACGTCCTGACTTTC,CASSYSVSSGANVLTF
TRBJ1-2,TRBV6-1,.,.,TGTGCCAGCAGTGAAGAGAGCGGGATCTATGGCTACACCTTC,CASSEESGIYGYTF
TRBJ1-2,TRBV7-2,once,.,TGTGCCAGCAGCTATACAAACAGCTATGGCTACACCTTC,CASSYTNSYGYTF
TRBJ2-1,TRBV11-1,.,.,TGTGCCAGCAGCGATTATAGGGGTATTCGGGATGAGCAGTTCTTC,CASSDYRGIRDEQFF
TRBJ2-1,TRBV11-3,.,.,TGTGCCAGCACCCCAGAACTGTGGAGATCCTACAATGAGCAGTTCTTC,CASTPELWRSYNEQFF
TRBJ2-5,TRBV30,.,TRBD2,TGTGCCTGGAGGCAGGGACTAGCTTTGGAGACCCAGTACTTC,CAWRQGLALETQYF
TRBJ2-7,TRBV4-2,.,TRBD2,TGTGCCAGCAGCCAAGATTGGGACCCGGGACTAGCGGGGTACGAGCAGTACTTC,CASSQDWDPGLAGYEQYF
TRBJ2-3,TRBV18,.,.,TGTGCCAGCTCACCAAAGGTGGGCGGGCACACAGATACGCAGTATTTT,CASSPKVGGHTDTQYF
TRBJ2-5,TRBV18,.,.,TGTGCCAGCTCACCAGAGCAAGAGACCCAGTACTTC,CASSPEQETQYF
TRBJ2-3,TRBV3-1/TRBV3-2,.,TRBD2,TGTGCCAGCACCACTAGCGCCTACACAGATACGCAGTATTTT,CASTTSAYTDTQYF
TRBJ2-7,TRBV12-3/TRBV12-4,.,.,TGTGCCAGCAGTTTGGGCTACTACGAGCAGTACTTC,CASSLGYYEQYF
TRBJ1-1,TRBV7-9,.,.,TGTGCCAGCAGCTTGTCCGGGTCGGACACTGAAGCTTTCTTT,CASSLSGSDTEAFF
TRBJ2-1,TRBV4-1,.,TRBD2,TGCGCCAGCAGCCAGGGTCTAGCGGGGGGTCCTAGCGACAATGAGCAGTTCTTC,CASSQGLAGGPSDNEQFF
TRBJ1-1,TRBV13,once,.,TGTGCCAGCAGCCTTGGTCGGGGGGTGGTCACTGAAGCTTTCTTT,CASSLGRGVVTEAFF
TRBJ1-1,TRBV3-1/TRBV3-2,.,.,TGTGCCAGCAGCGGGCTACAGGTTTTGGGGGCTTTCTTT,CASSGLQVLGAFF
TRBJ2-7,TRBV2,.,TRBD2,TGTGCCAGCAGAGAAGGACTAGCGGGACGATACGAGCAGTACTTC,CASREGLAGRYEQYF
TRBJ2-6,TRBV29-1,.,.,TGCAGCGTTGTACCTGAGAACTGGGGGCGGACCGGGGCTAACGTCCTGACTTTC,CSVVPENWGRTGANVLTF
TRBJ2-7,TRBV5-8,.,TRBD2,TGTGCCAGCAGCCGATCTAGCGGGAGGTCCTACGAGCAGTACTTC,CASSRSSGRSYEQYF
TRBJ1-5,TRBV27,once,TRBD1,TGTGCCAGCAGTTTAATAGGGACAGGGCCGTCGGGCAATCAGCCCCAGCATTTT,CASSLIGTGPSGNQPQHF
TRBJ2-5,TRBV24-1,.,.,TGTGCCACCAGTGACCGGAAGGAGCAAGAGACCCAGTACTTC,CATSDRKEQETQYF
TRBJ1-1,TRBV3-1/TRBV3-2,.,TRBD1,TGTGCCAGCAGCCGTCCGGGACAGCTTGAAGCTTTCTTT,CASSRPGQLEAFF
TRBJ1-1,TRBV9,few,TRBD1,TGTGCCAGCAGCGGATCGAAGTACAGGGGCGCGAACACTGAAGCTTTCTTT,CASSGSKYRGANTEAFF